The sequence of this T cell receptor beta chain was determined in a study of radiotherapy plus CTLA-4 blockade in lung cancer. Study context: Of the patients, over 15% showed objective responses and about 30% attained disease control.

This CDR3 is 15 amino acids long. V lost 1 base and J lost 4; bases outside the gene matches: 5. Germline CDR1 reads SGHTA; CDR2 reads FQGTGA. Study-level points and caveats: Reported findings show early blood T cell clone dynamics, with interferon-beta, best predicted response.

Concerning this clone itself: Its antigen is unknown.

Participants had chemo-refractory metastatic non-small-cell lung cancer and were treated with focal radiation plus ipilimumab CTLA-4 blockade. Using immunoSEQ multiplex PCR, the repertoire was profiled, and TCRdb retains in-frame clones only, with some absent. The sample holds about 98,000 clones; roughly four fifths are singletons and the top ten take roughly 3.5%. The receptor's source is a human donor with non-small cell lung cancer who had a partial response to radiotherapy plus ipilimumab. This specimen was peripheral blood, taken from a patient treated with radiotherapy plus ipilimumab. The chain joins TRBV7-3 to TRBJ2-3; 7 nucleotides line up with TRBD2. CDR3 DNA: TGTGCCAGCAGCTTAAACTCCCGGGGGGCAGATACGCAGTATTTT. Protein: CASSLNSRGADTQYF.